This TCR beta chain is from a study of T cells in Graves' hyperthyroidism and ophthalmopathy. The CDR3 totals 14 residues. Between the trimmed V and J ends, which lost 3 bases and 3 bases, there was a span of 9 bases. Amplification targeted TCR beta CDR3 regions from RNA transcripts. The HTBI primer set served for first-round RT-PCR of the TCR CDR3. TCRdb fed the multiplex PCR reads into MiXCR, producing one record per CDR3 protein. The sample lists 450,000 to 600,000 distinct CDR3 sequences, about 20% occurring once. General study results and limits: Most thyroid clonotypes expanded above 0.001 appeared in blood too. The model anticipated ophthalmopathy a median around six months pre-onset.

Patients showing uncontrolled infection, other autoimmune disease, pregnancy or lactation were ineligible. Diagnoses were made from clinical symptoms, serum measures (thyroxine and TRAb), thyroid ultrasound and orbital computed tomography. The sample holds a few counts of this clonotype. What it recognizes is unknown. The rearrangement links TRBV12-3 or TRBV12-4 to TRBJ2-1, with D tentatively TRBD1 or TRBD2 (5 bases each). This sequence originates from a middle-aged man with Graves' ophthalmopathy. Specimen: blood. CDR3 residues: CASSFGTDYNEQFF. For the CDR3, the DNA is TGTGCCAGCAGTTTTGGGACGGACTACAATGAGCAGTTCTTC.